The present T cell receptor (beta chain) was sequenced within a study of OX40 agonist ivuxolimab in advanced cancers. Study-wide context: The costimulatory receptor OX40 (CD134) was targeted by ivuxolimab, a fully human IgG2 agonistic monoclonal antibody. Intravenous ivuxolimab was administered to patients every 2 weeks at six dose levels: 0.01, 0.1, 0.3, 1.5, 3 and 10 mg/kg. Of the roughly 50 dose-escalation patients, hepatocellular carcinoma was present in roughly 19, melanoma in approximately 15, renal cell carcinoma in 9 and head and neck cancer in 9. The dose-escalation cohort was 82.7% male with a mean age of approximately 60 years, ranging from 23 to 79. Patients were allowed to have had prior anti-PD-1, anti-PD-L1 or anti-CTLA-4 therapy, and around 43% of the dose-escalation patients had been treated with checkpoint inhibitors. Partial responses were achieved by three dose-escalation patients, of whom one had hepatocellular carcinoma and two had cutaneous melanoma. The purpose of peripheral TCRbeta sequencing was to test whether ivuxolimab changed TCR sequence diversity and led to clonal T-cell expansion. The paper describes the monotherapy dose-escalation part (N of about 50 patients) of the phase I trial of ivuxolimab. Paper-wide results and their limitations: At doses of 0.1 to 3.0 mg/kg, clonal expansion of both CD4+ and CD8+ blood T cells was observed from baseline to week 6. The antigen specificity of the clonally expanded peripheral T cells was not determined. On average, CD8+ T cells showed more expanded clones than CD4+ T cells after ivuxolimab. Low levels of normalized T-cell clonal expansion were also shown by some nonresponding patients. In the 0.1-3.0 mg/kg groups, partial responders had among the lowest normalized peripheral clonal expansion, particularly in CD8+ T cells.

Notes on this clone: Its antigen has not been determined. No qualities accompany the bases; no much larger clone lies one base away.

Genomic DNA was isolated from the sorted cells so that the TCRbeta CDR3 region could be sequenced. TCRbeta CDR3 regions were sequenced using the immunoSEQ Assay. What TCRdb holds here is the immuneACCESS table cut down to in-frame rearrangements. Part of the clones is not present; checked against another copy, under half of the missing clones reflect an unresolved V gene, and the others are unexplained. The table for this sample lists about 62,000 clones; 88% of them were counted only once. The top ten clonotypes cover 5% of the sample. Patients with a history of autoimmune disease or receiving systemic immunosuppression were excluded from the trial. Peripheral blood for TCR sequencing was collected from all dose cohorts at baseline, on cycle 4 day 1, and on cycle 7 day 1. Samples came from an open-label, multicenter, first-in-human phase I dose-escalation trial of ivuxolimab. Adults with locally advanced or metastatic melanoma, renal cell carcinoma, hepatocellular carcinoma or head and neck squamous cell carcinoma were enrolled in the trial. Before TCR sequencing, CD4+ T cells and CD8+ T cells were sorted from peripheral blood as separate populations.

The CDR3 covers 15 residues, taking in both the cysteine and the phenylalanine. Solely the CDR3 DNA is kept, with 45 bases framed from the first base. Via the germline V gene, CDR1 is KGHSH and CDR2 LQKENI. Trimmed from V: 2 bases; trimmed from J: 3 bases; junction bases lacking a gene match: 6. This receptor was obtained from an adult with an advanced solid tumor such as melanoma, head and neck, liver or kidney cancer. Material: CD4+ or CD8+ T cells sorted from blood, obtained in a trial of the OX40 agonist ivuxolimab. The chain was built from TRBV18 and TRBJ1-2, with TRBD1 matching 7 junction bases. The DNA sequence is TGTGCCAGCTCACCAGGGAGACAGGGTGACTATGGCTACACCTTC. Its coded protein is CASSPGRQGDYGYTF.